This T cell receptor (beta chain) derives from a study of shared clonotypes between healthy human individuals. Only CD45RO-negative cells positively selected for CCR7 counted as naive CD8 cells, so terminally differentiated effector memory CD45RA+ cells were excluded. Profiling relied on immunoSEQ multiplex PCR, and the TCRdb table lists in-frame clones only, not all of them. The repertoire consists of 2 million or so clones, with approximately 95% occurring once and the leading ten covering 0.85% to 1.2%. This CDR3 spans 16 amino acids. J lost 4 bases, V lost 4 bases, and 10 bases had no gene match.

The TCR was taken from a young man in good health. The chain is built from TRBV5-7 and TRBJ1-5; the match to TRBD1 covers 8 bases. TRBV5-7 is recorded as an ORF, its role being uncertain. The sample was naive CD8+ T cells sorted from blood. Written as DNA, the CDR3 is TGTGCCAGCAGCCCGGTCGGGGGACAGGATAATCAGCCCCAGCATTTT. The encoded protein is CASSPVGGQDNQPQHF.